Shown below are 12 T cell receptor beta chains from a single sample sequenced in a study of blood T cell repertoires in COVID-19. Measured with immunoSEQ multiplex PCR; TCRdb has only the in-frame clones, and not every one. This sample carries under 250,000 clones, about four fifths of them seen once, and the ten largest clones take 4% to 4.5%. The sample consisted of peripheral blood. These receptors were obtained from a man aged 45-65 years with acute or convalescent COVID-19.

This clone was seen only a few times. The chain links TRBV5-1 to TRBJ1-2; 12 bases agree with TRBD1. CDR3 length equals 15 residues. J was trimmed by 7 bases and V by 4 bases; bases with no gene match: 8. Germline assignment: CDR1 SGHRS and CDR2 YFSETQ. The CDR3 nucleotides read TGCGCCAGCAGCACCCCCGGGACAGGGGGCGGTGGCTACACCTTC. This encodes CASSTPGTGGGGYTF.

The chain has TRBV2 and TRBJ2-7; the D gene is possibly TRBD1 (5 bases). The V gene's germline CDR1 is SNHLY and CDR2 FYNNEI. With 5 bases removed from V and 3 bases from J, the gap between germline ends came to 14 bases. This CDR3 has 14 residues. The CDR3 here is CASSQDQGNYEQYF. The CDR3 DNA follows: TGTGCCAGCAGTCAAGACCAGGGTAACTACGAGCAGTACTTC.

The chain combines TRBV11-3 with TRBJ2-7; D unclear. CDR1 is SGHNT, CDR2 YENEEA, per germline. Trimming removed 5 bases at V and 6 bases at J, with 17 bases between. This CDR3 spans 14 amino acids. The DNA of the CDR3 is TGTGCCAGCAGCCCGACGACCTCGGGTGGCGAGCAGTACTTC. As protein: CASSPTTSGGEQYF.

The V call is TRBV15, the J call TRBJ2-3; possibly TRBD2 for D (5 bases). CDR1 and CDR2 from the germline V gene are LNHNV and YYDKDF (reference sequence). V shed 4 bases and J shed 5 bases, with 13 bases lying between them. The CDR3 extends over 14 amino acids. CDR3 bases: TGTGCCACCAGCAACGGACTTACCGGAGATACGCAGTATTTT. This sequence encodes CATSNGLTGDTQYF.

The chain combines TRBV19 with TRBJ1-6; D not certain. CDR3 size: 12 residues. Germline-derived CDR1 and CDR2 are LNHDA and SQIVND (reference sequence). Trimming removed 10 bases from V and 1 base from J, with 5 bases in between. CDR3: CATQSYNSPLHF. CDR3 sequence (DNA): TGTGCCACCCAGTCCTATAATTCACCCCTCCACTTT.

The CDR3 coding sequence is TGCGCCAGCAGCTTGGTTGTAGGAGAGCCAACCGAGCAGTACTTC. This sequence encodes CASSLVVGEPTEQYF. The V gene is TRBV5-1, the J gene TRBJ2-7; D is uncertain. V lost 0 bases and J lost 6, with 16 bases in between. CDR1 SGHRS and CDR2 YFSETQ come from the germline V gene. There are 15 residues in the CDR3.

The V gene is TRBV30, the J gene TRBJ1-1, with D uncertain. Germline CDR1 GTSNPN, CDR2 SVGIG (reference sequence). This CDR3 is 15 amino acids long. The V gene lost 0 bases and the J gene lost 5 bases, with 16 bases spanning the gap. CDR3 in amino acids: CAWSVGFGRATEAFF. CDR3 sequence (DNA): TGTGCCTGGAGTGTAGGATTCGGGCGGGCGACTGAAGCTTTCTTT.

This chain links TRBV11-3 with TRBJ1-2; tentatively, D is TRBD1 (6 bases). The V gene's germline CDR1 is SGHNT and CDR2 YENEEA. CDR3 length: 14 amino acids. The ends were cut back, 4 bases at V and 8 bases at J, with 17 bases in the middle. The CDR3 region has the DNA TGTGCCAGCAGCTCACCGGGACACGGGTACGGCTACACCTTC. Residues: CASSSPGHGYGYTF.

V is TRBV11-3 and J is TRBJ2-3, with D unclear. The CDR3 totals 14 residues. Germline-derived CDR1 and CDR2 are SGHNT and YENEEA. With 5 bases removed from V and 3 bases from J, the gap between germline ends came to 12 bases. The CDR3 protein is CASSPPTETDTQYF. CDR3 DNA: TGTGCCAGCAGCCCACCTACTGAAACAGATACGCAGTATTTT.

V gene TRBV11-3 combines with J gene TRBJ2-7; the D gene is possibly TRBD2 (7 bases). CDR3 size: 18 residues. Germline CDR1 reads SGHNT; CDR2 reads YENEEA. V gave up 0 bases and J gave up 3 bases, with 21 bases separating them. In nucleotides, the CDR3 is TGTGCCAGCAGCTTAGAACGACTTGGCGGGGGCGTTGGCTACGAGCAGTACTTC. This sequence encodes CASSLERLGGGVGYEQYF.

The chain employs TRBV5-1 and TRBJ2-3, with 8 bases lining up with TRBD2. This CDR3 has 15 amino acids. CDR1 and CDR2 from the germline V gene are SGHRS and YFSETQ. Trimming removed 4 bases from V and 4 bases from J; junction bases left unmatched: 8. CDR3: CASSGGGFGADTQYF. CDR3 nucleotide sequence: TGCGCCAGCAGCGGCGGGGGGTTTGGCGCAGATACGCAGTATTTT.

There are a few counts of this clone. The chain uses TRBV7-9 and TRBJ1-5; D is unresolved. Germline CDR1 and CDR2: SEHNR and FQNEAQ (reference sequence). The CDR3 has 14 amino acids. V was cut by 4 bases and J by 3 bases, with 10 bases left in between. DNA for the CDR3: TGTGCCAGCAGCTACGACGGACTCAATCAGCCCCAGCATTTT. Its protein product is CASSYDGLNQPQHF.